These 3 T cell receptor beta chains came from one sample sequenced in a study of T cell repertoires in cytomegalovirus infection. Using its own MiXCR run on the reads, TCRdb lists one record per CDR3 protein. The repertoire holds about 230,000 distinct CDR3 sequences, 22% seen once, with around a sixth in the top ten. The sequencing sample was made of CD8+ T cells from PBMCs. All receptors derive from a human donor in good health (CMV status not recorded). Some clones in this sample may be carry-over from other donors' samples.

This clonotype was seen ten or more times. The chain uses TRBV7-8 and TRBJ2-4; D is perhaps TRBD1 (6 bases). V was shortened by 5 bases and J by 7 bases, with 18 bases between the two germline ends. Germline CDR1 is SGHVS and CDR2 is FQNEAQ. CDR3 size: 15 residues. The CDR3 DNA follows: TGTGCCAGCAGCCCGGACAGTTTCGCTGGGAACATTCAGTACTTC. Protein product: CASSPDSFAGNIQYF.

Concerning this clonotype itself: Just one base apart from a much larger clone, this may be a read error. The chain is built from TRBV7-6 and TRBJ2-3; D is tentatively TRBD1 or TRBD2 (6 bases each). V was shortened by 5 bases and J by 5 bases, with 17 bases between the two germline ends. This CDR3 is 15 amino acids long. Germline V gives CDR1 SGHVS, CDR2 FNYEAQ. The CDR3 loop reads CASSPTLRGEDTQYF. As DNA, the CDR3 is TGTGCCAGCAGCCCGACCTTAAGGGGGGAAGATACGCAGTATTTT.

The chain joins TRBV29-1 to TRBJ2-2; TRBD1 might be the D (5 bases). CDR3 length equals 12 residues. V shed 7 bases and J shed 3 bases, with 9 bases lying between them. The germline V gene encodes CDR1 SQVTM and CDR2 ANQGSEA. CDR3 sequence: CSGGRDTGELFF. The CDR3, as DNA: TGCAGCGGGGGCCGGGACACCGGGGAGCTGTTTTTT.